This T cell receptor beta chain was recorded in a study of blood T cell repertoires in COVID-19. Some clones are missing from TCRdb's copy, which holds only in-frame ones; the method was immunoSEQ multiplex PCR. The sample shows over 350,000 clones, roughly 90% of them seen only once. The CDR3 is 16 residues long. Losses at the gene ends were 2 bases for V and 0 bases for J; bases not matched to a gene: 6. Germline CDR1 LGHNA, CDR2 YSLEER. The sequenced material came from PBMCs or T cells enriched from blood (not recorded which). The sequence was obtained from a woman younger than 45 with acute COVID-19. This sequence joins TRBV4-3 and TRBJ1-1; TRBD1 matches 7 bases. CDR3 nucleotide sequence: TGCGCCAGCAGCCAATCGGGACAGCTAATGAACACTGAAGCTTTCTTT. Protein sequence: CASSQSGQLMNTEAFF.